The clone carrying this TCR beta chain came up many times. Following extraction, RNA underwent reverse transcription to cDNA, which served as the sequencing template. Libraries were prepared by immunoSEQ multiplex PCR; TCRdb keeps only in-frame clonotypes and omits some of them. The table includes 130,000 to 150,000 clones, roughly half detected once. This entry comes from a study of CD8+ T cells in alopecia areata. The CDR3 has 16 amino acids. Germline assignment: CDR1 LNHNV and CDR2 YYDKDF (reference sequence). J gave up 3 bases and V 2 bases, and 2 bases lay outside the gene matches. V and J are TRBV15 and TRBJ2-3, with TRBD2 matching 13 bases. This TCR was recovered from a human donor with alopecia areata. The material was CD4+ T cells sorted from blood, obtained at week 0. CDR3 in amino acids: CATSRLTSGRTDTQYF. Here the CDR3 DNA reads TGTGCCACCAGCAGATTGACTAGCGGGAGGACAGATACGCAGTATTTT.